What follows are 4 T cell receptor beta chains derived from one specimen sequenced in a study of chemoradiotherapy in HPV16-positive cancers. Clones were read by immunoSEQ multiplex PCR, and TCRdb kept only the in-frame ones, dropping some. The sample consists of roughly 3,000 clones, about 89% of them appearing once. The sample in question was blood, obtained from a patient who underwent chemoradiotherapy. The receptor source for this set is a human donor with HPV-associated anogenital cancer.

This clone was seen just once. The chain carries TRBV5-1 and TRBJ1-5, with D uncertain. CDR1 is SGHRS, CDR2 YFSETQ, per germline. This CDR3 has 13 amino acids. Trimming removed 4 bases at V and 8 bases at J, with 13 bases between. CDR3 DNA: TGCGCCAGCAGCCCGGCCCCTTGGGAGCCCCAGCATTTT. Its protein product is CASSPAPWEPQHF.

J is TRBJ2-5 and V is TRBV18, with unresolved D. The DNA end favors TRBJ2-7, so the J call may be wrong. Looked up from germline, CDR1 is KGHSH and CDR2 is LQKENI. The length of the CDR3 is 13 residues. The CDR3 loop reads CASSPTVAYEQYF. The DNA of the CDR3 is TGTGCCAGCTCACCAACAGTAGCCTACGAGCAGTACTTC.

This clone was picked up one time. CDR3 nucleotides: TGTGCCAGCAGTGACGCCATGGGGGGGACCCAGTACTTC. Its translation: CASSDAMGGTQYF. V usage is TRBV6-4 and J usage is TRBJ2-5, with a tentative D call TRBD2 (6 bases). V lost 2 bases to trimming and J lost 7 bases, with 11 bases between them. This CDR3 has 13 amino acids. Germline CDR1 reads MRHNA; CDR2 reads SNTAGT.

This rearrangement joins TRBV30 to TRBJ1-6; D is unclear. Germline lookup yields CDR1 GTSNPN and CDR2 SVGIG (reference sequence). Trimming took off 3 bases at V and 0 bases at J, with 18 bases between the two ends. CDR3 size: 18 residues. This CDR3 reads CAWRFGIAESSYNSPLHF. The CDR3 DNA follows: TGTGCCTGGAGATTTGGGATTGCAGAGAGCTCCTATAATTCACCCCTCCACTTT.